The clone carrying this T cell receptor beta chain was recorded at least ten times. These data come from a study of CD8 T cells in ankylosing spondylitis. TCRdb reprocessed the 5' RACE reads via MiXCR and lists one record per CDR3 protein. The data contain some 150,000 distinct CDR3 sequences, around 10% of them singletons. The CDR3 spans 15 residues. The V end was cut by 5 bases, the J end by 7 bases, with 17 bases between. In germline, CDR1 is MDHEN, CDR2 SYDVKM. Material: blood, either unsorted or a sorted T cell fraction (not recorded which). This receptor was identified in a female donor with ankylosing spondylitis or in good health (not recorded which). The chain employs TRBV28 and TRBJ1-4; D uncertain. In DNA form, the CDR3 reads TGTGCCAGCAGTCTGATCGACATTGGAGGTGAAAAACTGTTTTTT. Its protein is CASSLIDIGGEKLFF.